Each of the 6 T cell receptor beta chains below was sequenced from the same sample in a study of blood T cell repertoires in COVID-19. Generated by immunoSEQ multiplex PCR, the TCRdb table keeps only in-frame clones and is missing some. Of 70,000 or so clones listed, roughly 91% are singletons. The sample consisted of peripheral blood. Receptors were obtained from a human donor in a cohort sampled during active COVID-19.

This chain uses TRBV11-1 with TRBJ2-2, with TRBD2 as a possible D gene (6 bases). Germline lookup yields CDR1 SGHAT and CDR2 FQDESV (reference sequence). The CDR3 contains 16 residues. V was cut by 4 bases and J by 3 bases, with 15 bases left in between. The CDR3 spells CASSSGRGKDTGELFF. CDR3 nucleotide sequence: TGTGCCAGCAGCTCGGGGCGCGGGAAGGACACCGGGGAGCTGTTTTTT.

The CDR3 nucleotides read TGTGCCAGCAGGTTAGACAGGGGCCAATTCAAGGTTCAGCCCCAGCATTTT. It encodes CASRLDRGQFKVQPQHF. The chain is built from TRBV2 and TRBJ1-5; TRBD1 matches at 8 bases. J lost 6 bases, V lost 6 bases, and 16 bases had no gene match. The CDR3 covers 17 residues. In germline, CDR1 is SNHLY, CDR2 FYNNEI.

As regards this clone: The germline gene is not matched at one end of the junction; a read error may be the cause. This rearrangement joins TRBV3-1 (or the pseudogene TRBV3-2) to TRBJ1-1; D is perhaps TRBD1 (6 bases). The germline V gene encodes CDR1 LGHDT and CDR2 YNNKEL (reference sequence). The CDR3 sequence is 14 residues long. CDR3 sequence: CASQKTGRNAEAFF. The CDR3 DNA is TGTGCCAGCCAGAAAACAGGGCGGAACGCTGAAGCTTTCTTT.

V usage is TRBV2 and J usage is TRBJ2-7, with TRBD1 matching over 7 bases. Germline V gene sequence: CDR1 SNHLY, CDR2 FYNNEI. The CDR3 runs to 15 residues. The V gene end was trimmed by 10 bases and the J gene end by 3 bases; junction bases not matched to a gene: 15. The CDR3 reads CATSKEAGGHYEQYV. DNA for the CDR3: TGTGCCACCTCGAAAGAGGCAGGGGGTCACTACGAGCAGTACGTC.

This clone has a single count. The rearrangement uses TRBV30 and TRBJ2-3; TRBD1 matches at 8 bases. The CDR3 has 16 amino acids. Germline CDR1 GTSNPN, CDR2 SVGIG (reference sequence). Trimming removed 0 bases from V and 11 bases from J; junction bases left unmatched: 16. The CDR3 loop is CAWSVSILDRAVGQYF. CDR3 nucleotide sequence: TGTGCCTGGAGTGTAAGCATCCTGGACAGGGCCGTAGGGCAGTATTTT.

The rearrangement uses TRBV10-3 and TRBJ2-2, with D uncertain. V lost 6 bases to trimming and J lost 6 bases, with 11 bases between them. From germline, CDR1 is ENHRY and CDR2 SYGVKD. There are 13 residues in the CDR3. CDR3 sequence: CAIRVDTSGELFF. The CDR3 DNA reads as TGTGCCATCAGAGTAGACACCTCCGGGGAGCTGTTTTTT.